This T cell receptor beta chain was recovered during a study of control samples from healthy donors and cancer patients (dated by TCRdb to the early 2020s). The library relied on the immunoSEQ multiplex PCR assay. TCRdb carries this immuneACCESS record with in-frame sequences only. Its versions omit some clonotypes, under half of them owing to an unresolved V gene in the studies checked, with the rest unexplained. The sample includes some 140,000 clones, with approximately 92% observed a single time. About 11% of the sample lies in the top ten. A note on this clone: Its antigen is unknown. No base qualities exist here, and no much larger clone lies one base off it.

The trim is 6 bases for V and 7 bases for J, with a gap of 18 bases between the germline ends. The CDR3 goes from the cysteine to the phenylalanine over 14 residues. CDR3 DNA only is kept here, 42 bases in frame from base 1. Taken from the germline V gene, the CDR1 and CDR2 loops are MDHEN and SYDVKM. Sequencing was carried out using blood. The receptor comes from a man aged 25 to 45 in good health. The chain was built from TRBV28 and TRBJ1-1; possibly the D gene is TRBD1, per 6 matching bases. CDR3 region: CASSSPGRGGEAFF. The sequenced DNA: TGTGCCAGCAGCTCTCCAGGGAGGGGGGGTGAAGCTTTCTTT.